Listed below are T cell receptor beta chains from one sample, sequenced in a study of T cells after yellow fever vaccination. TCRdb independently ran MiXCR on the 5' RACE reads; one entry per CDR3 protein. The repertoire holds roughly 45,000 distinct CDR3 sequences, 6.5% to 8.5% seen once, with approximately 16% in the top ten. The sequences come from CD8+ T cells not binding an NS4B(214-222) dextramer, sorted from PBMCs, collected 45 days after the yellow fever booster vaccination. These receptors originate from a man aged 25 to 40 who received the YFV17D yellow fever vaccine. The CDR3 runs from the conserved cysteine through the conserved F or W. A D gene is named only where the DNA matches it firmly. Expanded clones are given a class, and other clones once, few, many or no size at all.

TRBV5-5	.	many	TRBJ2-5	TGTGCCAGCAGCCCCTTCACGACTGGGCAAGAGACCCAGTACTTC	CASSPFTTGQETQYF
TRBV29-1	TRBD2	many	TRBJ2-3	TGCAGCGTTGAAGGGAGTAGCGGGAGTAGAACAGATACGCAGTATTTT	CSVEGSSGSRTDTQYF
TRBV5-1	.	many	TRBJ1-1	TGCGCCAGCAGCTTGGAGGAGGGGATGAACACTGAAGCTTTCTTT	CASSLEEGMNTEAFF
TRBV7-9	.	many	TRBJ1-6	TGTGCCAGCAGCCCCGCAGTGGTGGGTCGTAATTCACCCCTCCACTTT	CASSPAVVGRNSPLHF
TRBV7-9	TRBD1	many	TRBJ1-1	TGTGCCAGCATGGGACAGGGAGGCACTGAAGCTTTCTTT	CASMGQGGTEAFF
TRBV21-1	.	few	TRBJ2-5	TGTGCCAGCAGCAAAAGAGGGGGCGCGAGACAAGAGACCCAGTACTTC	CASSKRGGARQETQYF
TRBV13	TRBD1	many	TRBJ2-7	TGTGCCAGCAGCTACACACAGGGGTACGAGCAGTACTTC	CASSYTQGYEQYF
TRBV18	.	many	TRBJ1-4	TGTGCCAGCTCACCACAGGGGACACAAGAAAAACTGTTTTTT	CASSPQGTQEKLFF
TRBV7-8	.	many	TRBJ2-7	TGTGCCAGCAGCGCATATGGGGGAGCCTACGAGCAGTACTTC	CASSAYGGAYEQYF
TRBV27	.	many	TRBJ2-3	TGTGCCAGCAGTTTATTAGGGGGGGCTACCACAGATACGCAGTATTTT	CASSLLGGATTDTQYF
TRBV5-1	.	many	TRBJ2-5	TGCGCCAGCAGCTTGAAGGGGTGGCAAGAGACCCAGTACTTC	CASSLKGWQETQYF
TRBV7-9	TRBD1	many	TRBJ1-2	TGTGCCAGCAGCGCCGGACAGGGGGTCTATGGCTACACCTTC	CASSAGQGVYGYTF
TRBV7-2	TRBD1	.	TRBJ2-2	TGTGCCATGAGCCCCGGGACAGGGTCCGGGGAGCTGTTTTTT	CAMSPGTGSGELFF
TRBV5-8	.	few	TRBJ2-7	TGTGCCAGCAGCCCCTATGAATCGAGTACCTACGAGCAGTACTTC	CASSPYESSTYEQYF
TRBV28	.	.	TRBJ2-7	TGTGCCAGCAGTTTGGAGGGGTTGTACGAGCAGTACTTC	CASSLEGLYEQYF
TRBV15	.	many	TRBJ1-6	TGTGCCACCAGCTCAGGGGTTTCACCCCTCCACTTT	CATSSGVSPLHF
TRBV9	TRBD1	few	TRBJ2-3	TGTGCCAGCAGCGACACAGGGGCGGTATTAGTGGCAGATACGCAGTATTTT	CASSDTGAVLVADTQYF
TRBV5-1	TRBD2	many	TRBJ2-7	TGCGCCAGCAGCTTGGTTACTAGCGGGAGCTACGAGCAGTACTTC	CASSLVTSGSYEQYF
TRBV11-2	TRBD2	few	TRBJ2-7	TGTGCCAGCAGCCCCTCGGAGGGGCGGGGGGCCTACGAGCAGTACTTC	CASSPSEGRGAYEQYF
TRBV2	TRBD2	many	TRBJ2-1	TGTGCCAGCATCAGTAGCGGGAGTACGAATGAGCAGTTCTTC	CASISSGSTNEQFF
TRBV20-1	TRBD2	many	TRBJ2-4	TGCAGTGCTAGTAGTAGCGGGAGTAGGGGGAACATTCAGTACTTC	CSASSSGSRGNIQYF
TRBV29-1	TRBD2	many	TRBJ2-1	TGCAGCGTTCGACCTCCTATAGCGGGAGGGTACAATGAGCAGTTCTTC	CSVRPPIAGGYNEQFF
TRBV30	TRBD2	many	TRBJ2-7	TGTGCCTGGACGGCGGGGGCGGGAGGCTACGAGCAGTACTTC	CAWTAGAGGYEQYF
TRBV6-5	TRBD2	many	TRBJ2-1	TGTGCCAGCAGTCCCGGGAGGTCGTCCGAGCAGTTCTTC	CASSPGRSSEQFF
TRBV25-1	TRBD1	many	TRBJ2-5	TGTGCCTCAGGACAGGGAGAGACCCAGTACTTC	CASGQGETQYF
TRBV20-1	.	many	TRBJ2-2	TGCAGTGCTAGAGAATCCGGGGAGCTGTTTTTT	CSARESGELFF
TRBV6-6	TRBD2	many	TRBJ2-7	TGTGCCAGCAGAATAGCGGGAAGCGAGACCACCTACGAGCAGTACTTC	CASRIAGSETTYEQYF
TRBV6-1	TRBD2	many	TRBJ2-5	TGTGCCAGTCGGTCAACTAGCGGGATCCAAGAGACCCAGTACTTC	CASRSTSGIQETQYF
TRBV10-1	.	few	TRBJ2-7	TGCGCCAGCTCAACCGGGCCGGGGGACTACGAGCAGTACTTC	CASSTGPGDYEQYF
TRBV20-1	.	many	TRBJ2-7	TGCAGTGCTAGGATCCGGGACAGGACTAGCGAGCAGTACTTC	CSARIRDRTSEQYF
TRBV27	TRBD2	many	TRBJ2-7	TGTGCCAGCAGTTTAGTTGGGGGGGGAAGGTCGTACGAGCAGTACTTC	CASSLVGGGRSYEQYF
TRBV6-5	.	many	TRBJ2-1	TGTGCCAGCAGTTACAGAGGCGGGAATGAGCAGTTCTTC	CASSYRGGNEQFF
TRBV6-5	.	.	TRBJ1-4	TGTGCCAGCAGTTACTCGATCAATGAAAAACTGTTTTTT	CASSYSINEKLFF
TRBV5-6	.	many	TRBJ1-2	TGTGCCAGCAGCTTGGGCGGCCCGTCCTATGGCTACACCTTC	CASSLGGPSYGYTF
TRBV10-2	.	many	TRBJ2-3	TGCGCCAGCAGTGTGCCCCCAGATACGCAGTATTTT	CASSVPPDTQYF
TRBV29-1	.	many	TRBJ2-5	TGCAGCGTTGAAGAGGGTAGAGAGACCCAGTACTTC	CSVEEGRETQYF
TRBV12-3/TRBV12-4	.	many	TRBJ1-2	TGTGCCAGCAGTTCAACACGGGATCGCAGCTACACCTTC	CASSSTRDRSYTF
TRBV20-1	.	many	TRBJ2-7	TGCAGTGCTATGGATTACGGACAGTCCTACGAGCAGTACTTC	CSAMDYGQSYEQYF
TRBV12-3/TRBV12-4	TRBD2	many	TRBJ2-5	TGTGCCAGCAGTTCCACTAGCGGGAGGAAAGGGGAGACCCAGTACTTC	CASSSTSGRKGETQYF
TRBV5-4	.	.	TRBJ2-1	TGTGCCAGCAGCTGGACCCCGGGACCAGGGAATGAGCAGTTCTTC	CASSWTPGPGNEQFF
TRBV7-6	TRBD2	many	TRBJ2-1	TGTGCCAGCAGCTCTCTAGCGGGAGGGCTCAATGAGCAGTTCTTC	CASSSLAGGLNEQFF
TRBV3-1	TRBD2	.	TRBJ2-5	TGTGCCAGCTGCTTACGATTGCTAGCGGAGTACCAAGAGACCCAGTACTTC	CASCLRLLAEYQETQYF
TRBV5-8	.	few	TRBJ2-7	TGTGCCAGCAGCTTTGGGGATTCCTACGAGCAGTACTTC	CASSFGDSYEQYF
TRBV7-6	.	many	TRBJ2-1	TGTGCCAGCAGCTTAGGGTCGTTGGATGAGCAGTTCTTC	CASSLGSLDEQFF
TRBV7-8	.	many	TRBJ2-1	TGTGCCAGCAGCCCGGGGACGCTTGTCCATGAGCAGTTCTTC	CASSPGTLVHEQFF
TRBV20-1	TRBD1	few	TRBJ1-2	TGCAGTGCCCGGGACAGTTCTAACTATGGCTACACCTTC	CSARDSSNYGYTF
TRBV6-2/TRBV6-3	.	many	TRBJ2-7	TGTGCCAGCAGTTCCCCCCGGCCCTACGAGCAGTACTTC	CASSSPRPYEQYF
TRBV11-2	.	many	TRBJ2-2	TGTGCCAGCAGCTTAGATATCGAGCCCGGGACTCCGACCGCGAACACCGGGGAGCTGTTTTTT	CASSLDIEPGTPTANTGELFF
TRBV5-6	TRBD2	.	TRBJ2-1	TGTGCCAGCAGCTTGCCACTACTAGCGGGGGATTACAATGAGCAGTTCTTC	CASSLPLLAGDYNEQFF
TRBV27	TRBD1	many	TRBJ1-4	TGTGCCAGCAGTCCCTGGACAGGGAATTTGGAAAAACTGTTTTTT	CASSPWTGNLEKLFF
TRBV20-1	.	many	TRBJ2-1	TGCAGTGCCAACCGACAAACCCGGGACCAGTTCTTC	CSANRQTRDQFF
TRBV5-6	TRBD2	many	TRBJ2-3	TGTGCCAGCAGCTATATCACTAGCGGGAGCACAGATACGCAGTATTTT	CASSYITSGSTDTQYF
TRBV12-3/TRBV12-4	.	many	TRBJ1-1	TGTGCCAGCAGTTTTCCCGTGAACACTGAAGCTTTCTTT	CASSFPVNTEAFF
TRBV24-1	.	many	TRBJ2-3	TGTGCCACCAGTGACAGGCAGGGTTTGGATACGCAGTATTTT	CATSDRQGLDTQYF